This is a list of T cell receptor beta chains from one sample in a study of shared clonotypes between healthy human individuals. Data came from immunoSEQ multiplex PCR; TCRdb stores just in-frame clones and leaves some out. This table has roughly 220,000 clones, approximately 70% appearing once. Sequencing input: memory CD4+ T cells sorted from blood. The source is a man aged 25-40 years in good health. Each CDR3 is given with its conserved first and last residue. D genes are given only for firm matches. Where a row states a size, it is once, few, many or the class of an expanded clone; other rows omit it.

j_call clone_size d_call v_call cdr3_aa cdr3_nt
TRBJ2-5 few . TRBV27 CASSSVGRRETQYF TGTGCCAGCAGTTCGGTGGGAAGGCGAGAGACCCAGTACTTC
TRBJ1-3 . . TRBV28 CASSRDSSSGNTIYF TGTGCCAGCAGTCGGGACTCGAGCTCTGGAAACACCATATATTTT
TRBJ2-1 . . TRBV5-5 CASSLQGSSDEQFF TGTGCCAGCAGCCTCCAGGGAAGTTCGGATGAGCAGTTCTTC
TRBJ2-3 . TRBD2 TRBV5-4 CASSLAAGETDTQYF TGTGCCAGCAGCTTGGCAGCGGGAGAAACAGATACGCAGTATTTT
TRBJ2-7 . TRBD2 TRBV6-5 CASSYLSGRAYEQYF TGTGCCAGCAGTTACCTGAGCGGGAGGGCCTACGAGCAGTACTTC
TRBJ2-4 few . TRBV15 CATSRDGTDRNIQYF TGTGCCACCAGCAGAGACGGGACCGATCGTAACATTCAGTACTTC
TRBJ2-7 . TRBD1 TRBV5-1 CASSNADRGFYEQYF TGCGCCAGCAGCAATGCGGACAGGGGATTCTACGAGCAGTACTTC
TRBJ2-3 . . TRBV5-1 CASSRTGATDTQYF TGCGCCAGCAGCCGGACCGGGGCAACAGATACGCAGTATTTT
TRBJ2-7 . TRBD1 TRBV5-6 CASSLDPGQGVYEQYF TGTGCCAGCAGCTTAGATCCGGGACAGGGGGTCTACGAGCAGTACTTC
TRBJ1-1 . TRBD1 TRBV5-1 CASSLHQGEMNTEAFF TGCGCCAGCAGCTTGCATCAGGGGGAAATGAACACTGAAGCTTTCTTT
TRBJ2-7 . . TRBV20-1 CSARVATEQYF TGCAGTGCTAGAGTAGCGACCGAGCAGTACTTC
TRBJ2-1 . TRBD2 TRBV19 CASSKRLADYNEQFF TGTGCCAGTAGTAAGAGACTAGCGGACTACAATGAGCAGTTCTTC
TRBJ2-2 . TRBD2 TRBV4-2 CASRTTPQRETGELFF TGTGCCAGCAGAACTACTCCTCAGCGGGAGACCGGGGAGCTGTTTTTT
TRBJ1-5 . . TRBV18 CASSERTSNQPQHF TGTGCCAGCTCAGAACGGACAAGCAATCAGCCCCAGCATTTT